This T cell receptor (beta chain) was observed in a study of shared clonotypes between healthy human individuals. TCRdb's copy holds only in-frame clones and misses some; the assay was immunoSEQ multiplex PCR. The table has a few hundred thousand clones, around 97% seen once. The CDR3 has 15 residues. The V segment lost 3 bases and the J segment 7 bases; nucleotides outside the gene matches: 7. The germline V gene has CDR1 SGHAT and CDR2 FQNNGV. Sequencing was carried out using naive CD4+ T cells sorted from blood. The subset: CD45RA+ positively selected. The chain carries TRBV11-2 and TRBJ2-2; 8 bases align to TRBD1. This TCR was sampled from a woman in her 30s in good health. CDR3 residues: CASSFRQGFLGELFF. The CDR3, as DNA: TGTGCCAGCAGCTTCCGACAGGGGTTTCTCGGGGAGCTGTTTTTT.